These 22 T cell receptor beta chains originate from one sample sequenced in a study of T cell responses to AZD1222 COVID-19 vaccine. The assay was immunoSEQ multiplex PCR, and TCRdb's table has in-frame clones only and misses some. This sample has 95,000 to 100,000 clones, with 80% to 90% found just once. The sample here was peripheral blood, taken 28 days after the second AZD1222 dose. The source of these receptors is an adult who received the AZD1222 COVID-19 vaccine.

The chain joins TRBV29-1 to TRBJ1-3; no clear D gene. V lost 4 bases and J 0 bases, leaving 13 bases between the germline ends. The CDR3 sequence is 15 residues long. The germline CDR1 and CDR2 sequences are SQVTM and ANQGSEA. The CDR3 region is CSVGPDPTSGNTIYF. CDR3 sequence (DNA): TGCAGCGTTGGGCCGGACCCGACCTCTGGAAACACCATATATTTT.

This rearrangement joins TRBV19 to TRBJ2-2, with D tentatively TRBD2 (5 bases). CDR3 length: 15 residues. Germline assignment: CDR1 LNHDA and CDR2 SQIVND (reference sequence). The V end was cut by 5 bases, the J end by 2 bases, with 12 bases between. The CDR3 DNA sequence: TGTGCCAGTAGTCCCTCCGGGGTTAACACCGGGGAGCTGTTTTTT. Its translation is CASSPSGVNTGELFF.

This rearrangement joins TRBV6-6 to TRBJ2-7; TRBD1 agrees at 10 bases. The length of the CDR3 is 14 residues. In germline, CDR1 is MNHNY, CDR2 SVGAGI (reference sequence). V gave up 7 bases and J gave up 4 bases; unmatched junction bases: 7. This CDR3 reads CASTRQGARYEQYF. The CDR3 nucleotides read TGTGCCAGCACCAGACAGGGGGCAAGGTACGAGCAGTACTTC.

The chain joins TRBV14 to TRBJ2-3; no firm D call. The CDR3 totals 15 residues. Germline V gene data show CDR1 as SGHDN and CDR2 as FVKESK. Trimming removed 3 bases from V and 2 bases from J, with 12 bases in between. The chain's CDR3 is CASSQIPSITDTQYF. For the CDR3, the DNA is TGTGCCAGCAGCCAGATCCCGTCCATCACAGATACGCAGTATTTT.

The chain is built from TRBV5-6 and TRBJ1-1; TRBD1 aligns across 8 bases. Germline V lookup: CDR1 SGHDT, CDR2 YYEEEE. V lost 4 bases, J lost 2 bases, and 10 bases stayed unmatched. The CDR3 covers 16 residues. The CDR3 nucleotides read TGTGCCAGCAGCATCTACCACGGACAGGGAAACACTGAAGCTTTCTTT. This encodes CASSIYHGQGNTEAFF.

The rearrangement links TRBV7-2 to TRBJ2-1; D is unclear. Germline values: CDR1 SGHTA, CDR2 FQGNSA. Trimming left V 6 bases short and J 0 bases short, with 15 bases between. This CDR3 has 16 residues. The CDR3 nucleotides are TGTGCCAGCAGATTAAGGTTTTCTAGCTCCTACAATGAGCAGTTCTTC. Translated, it gives CASRLRFSSSYNEQFF.

This chain connects TRBV19 to TRBJ1-5; perhaps TRBD1 as D (6 bases). Germline V lookup: CDR1 LNHDA, CDR2 SQIVND (reference sequence). There are 13 residues in the CDR3. V was clipped by 5 bases and J by 5 bases, with 10 bases between them. The chain's CDR3 is CASSGQTHQPQHF. CDR3 coding DNA: TGTGCCAGTAGTGGACAGACTCATCAGCCCCAGCATTTT. Full variable domain (rest looked up from reference TRBV19 and TRBJ1-5): DGGITQSPKYLFRKEGQNVTLSCEQNLNHDAMYWYRQDPGQGLRLIYYSQIVNDFQKGDIAEGYSVSREKKESFPLTVTSAQKNPTAFYLCASSGQTHQPQHFGDGTRLSIL.

The rearrangement joins TRBV6-5 to TRBJ1-1; D is unresolved. Germline values: CDR1 MNHEY, CDR2 SVGAGI. Trimming took off 5 bases at V and 0 bases at J, with 10 bases between the two ends. This CDR3 spans 14 amino acids. CDR3 coding DNA: TGTGCCAGCAGTAAGACAAGCATGAACACTGAAGCTTTCTTT. This encodes CASSKTSMNTEAFF.

This clone was detected only a few times. The gene calls are TRBV9 and TRBJ2-2; D is ambiguous. Germline V lookup: CDR1 SGDLS, CDR2 YYNGEE. Between the trimmed V and J ends, which lost 3 bases and 7 bases, there was a span of 22 bases. CDR3 size: 17 residues. Here the CDR3 reads CASSGSNPVMTNGELFF. DNA of the CDR3: TGTGCCAGCAGCGGCAGTAACCCTGTGATGACGAACGGGGAGCTGTTTTTT.

This chain connects TRBV5-1 to TRBJ2-5, with D possibly being TRBD1 (6 bases). Trimming pared 2 bases from V and 5 bases from J, leaving 10 bases between. The CDR3 is made up of 13 amino acids. Germline values: CDR1 SGHRS, CDR2 YFSETQ. DNA of the CDR3: TGCGCCAGCAGCTTCGAGGGGGAGGAGACCCAGTACTTC. This sequence encodes CASSFEGEETQYF.

This chain joins TRBV19 and TRBJ2-3, with TRBD2 matching over 9 bases. The germline V gene has CDR1 LNHDA and CDR2 SQIVND (reference sequence). With 2 bases clipped from V and 6 bases from J, the junction kept 12 bases outside the gene matches. CDR3 length: 17 residues. The CDR3 reads CASSIPLGTSFPDTQYF. DNA of the CDR3: TGTGCCAGTAGTATACCCCTCGGGACTAGCTTTCCCGATACGCAGTATTTT.

This chain uses TRBV12-3 or TRBV12-4 with TRBJ2-7; D is unclear. With 5 bases removed from V and 6 bases from J, the gap between germline ends came to 11 bases. The CDR3 has 12 amino acids. The CDR3 region is CASSDHLGEQYF. CDR3 DNA sequence: TGTGCCAGCAGTGACCACTTGGGCGAGCAGTACTTC.

The chain joins TRBV9 to TRBJ2-3, with TRBD2 matching 7 bases. CDR3 size: 15 residues. From germline, CDR1 is SGDLS and CDR2 YYNGEE. V lost 0 bases to trimming and J lost 4 bases; unmatched junction nucleotides: 5. CDR3 residues: CASSVDGGGADTQYF. The CDR3 nucleotides are TGTGCCAGCAGCGTAGACGGCGGGGGTGCAGATACGCAGTATTTT.

This clone is medium-sized by share. This rearrangement joins TRBV27 to TRBJ1-3; D ambiguous. The ends were cut back, 2 bases at V and 0 bases at J, with 11 bases in the middle. The CDR3 runs to 16 residues. In germline, CDR1 is MNHEY, CDR2 SMNVEV (reference sequence). The CDR3 DNA sequence: TGTGCCAGCAGTTTAACTGGCACGAACTCTGGAAACACCATATATTTT. The encoded protein is CASSLTGTNSGNTIYF.

The chain employs TRBV6-6 and TRBJ1-1; possible D gene TRBD1, 6 bases. V was cut by 2 bases and J by 5 bases, with 15 bases left in between. The CDR3 contains 15 residues. Germline V CDR1 and CDR2: MNHNY, SVGAGI (reference sequence). The CDR3 protein is CASSYRGAAWTEAFF. In nucleotides, the CDR3 is TGTGCCAGCAGTTACAGGGGGGCAGCATGGACTGAAGCTTTCTTT.

This clone showed up just a few times. The rearrangement joins TRBV19 to TRBJ2-2; D gene unclear. Germline V gives CDR1 LNHDA, CDR2 SQIVND (reference sequence). With 0 bases removed from V and 5 bases from J, the gap between germline ends came to 10 bases. The CDR3 runs to 15 residues. CDR3 amino acids: CASSIDGSRTGELFF. The CDR3 DNA sequence: TGTGCCAGTAGTATAGACGGCAGTAGGACCGGGGAGCTGTTTTTT. Supplemented by reference TRBV19 and TRBJ2-2, the full variable domain reads DGGITQSPKYLFRKEGQNVTLSCEQNLNHDAMYWYRQDPGQGLRLIYYSQIVNDFQKGDIAEGYSVSREKKESFPLTVTSAQKNPTAFYLCASSIDGSRTGELFFGEGSRLTVL.

The V call is TRBV14, the J call TRBJ1-1, with unresolved D. Germline CDR1 reads SGHDN; CDR2 reads FVKESK. Trimming pared 1 base from V and 4 bases from J, leaving 10 bases between. This CDR3 comprises 14 residues. CDR3: CASSQVLGSTEAFF. The CDR3 DNA sequence: TGTGCCAGCAGCCAAGTTCTGGGAAGCACTGAAGCTTTCTTT.

The chain joins TRBV30 to TRBJ2-7; TRBD1 matches at 10 bases. CDR1 and CDR2 from the germline V gene are GTSNPN and SVGIG (reference sequence). Trimming removed 2 bases from V and 3 bases from J; junction bases left unmatched: 4. The CDR3 sequence is 14 residues long. CDR3: CAWSIGTGVYEQYF. CDR3 coding DNA: TGTGCCTGGAGTATCGGGACAGGGGTCTACGAGCAGTACTTC.

This chain connects TRBV6-5 to TRBJ2-1; 7 bases line up with TRBD2. In germline, CDR1 is MNHEY, CDR2 SVGAGI. The trim removed 0 bases at V and 10 bases at J, leaving 9 bases unmatched. The CDR3 runs to 15 residues. The CDR3 region has the DNA TGTGCCAGCAGTTACTCTCCGGGAGGCGGAGGAGAGCAGTTCTTC. It codes for CASSYSPGGGGEQFF.

The chain carries TRBV5-6 and TRBJ2-1; 7 nucleotides match TRBD2. From germline, CDR1 is SGHDT and CDR2 YYEEEE. Trimming at V came to 2 bases and at J to 5 bases, leaving 4 bases not matched to a gene. The CDR3 totals 14 residues. CDR3 sequence reads: CASSFSGPHNEQFF. CDR3 sequence (DNA): TGTGCCAGCAGCTTTAGCGGGCCCCACAATGAGCAGTTCTTC.

The J gene is TRBJ2-7, the V gene TRBV5-4; TRBD2 matches 8 bases. V gave up 1 base and J gave up 5 bases; unmatched junction bases: 2. CDR3 length: 13 amino acids. Germline V lookup: CDR1 SGHNT, CDR2 YYREEE (reference sequence). Written as DNA, the CDR3 is TGTGCCAGCAGCTTGAGCGGGAGAAACGAGCAGTACTTC. Protein product: CASSLSGRNEQYF.

The chain combines TRBV3-1 (or the pseudogene TRBV3-2) with TRBJ1-3, with 9 bases lining up with TRBD1. V was clipped by 4 bases and J by 2 bases; unmatched bases: 3. Germline V gene data show CDR1 as LGHDT and CDR2 as YNNKEL (reference sequence). The CDR3 has 15 amino acids. In DNA form, the CDR3 reads TGTGCCAGCAGCCCGAGGACAGGGGCTGGAAACACCATATATTTT. This gives the protein CASSPRTGAGNTIYF.